This is a list of T cell receptor beta chains from one sample in a study of shared clonotypes between healthy human individuals. TCRdb keeps only in-frame clones here, not all; method: immunoSEQ multiplex PCR. The sample records roughly 2,300,000 clones, under 95% being singletons. Specimen: naive CD4+ T cells from PBMCs. These receptors were taken from a young man in good health. Some clones in this sample may be carry-over from other donors' samples. CDR3s leave out the opening cysteine and the closing phenylalanine or tryptophan. Clone sizes are given selectively: once, few, many, or a class where the clone is expanded.

abundance | v_gene | CDR3aa
- | TRBV6-5 | ASTTGGLAKNIQY
- | TRBV29-1 | SVVDRASGQY
- | TRBV14 | ASSQLMGQAEAELF
- | TRBV5-1 | ASRVDRNTEAF
- | TRBV5-1 | ASFNTDTQY
- | TRBV2 | ASTQRAHFTEAF
- | TRBV28 | ASSLSGSGNTIY
- | TRBV6-1 | ASSEVGKPQH
- | TRBV7-9 | ASSRGTVRAKNIQY
- | TRBV6-1 | ASSARPPVGQPQH
- | TRBV12-5 | ASGSHSTGELF
few | TRBV18 | ASSRDLNTEAF
- | TRBV7-2 | ASSPRDRGYEQY
- | TRBV5-1 | ASSLGQGYPGHI
- | TRBV5-1 | ASSLLGLGPYTDTQY
- | TRBV5-1 | ASSLNPGLADPWADTQY
- | TRBV15 | ATKNRQGASSNQPQH
- | TRBV19 | ASRGQGFNYGYT
- | TRBV28 | ASSFFETGASGEQF
- | TRBV28 | ASSPELHPSTDTQY
- | TRBV5-1 | ASSKGDLYEQY
- | TRBV5-6 | ASSLRGIGEKLF
- | TRBV28 | ASTYTPSEFEKLF
- | TRBV28 | ASSPPLQPQH
- | TRBV7-9 | ASSVGQLNTEAF
few | TRBV5-1 | ASSLAAGNTEAF
- | TRBV18 | ASSPAQGNQPQH
- | TRBV27 | ASSFGTQYDSNQPQH
- | TRBV18 | ASSPPGWGYEQY
- | TRBV5-1 | ASSLAGIGYT
- | TRBV7-3 | ASSSSMNTEAF
- | TRBV5-4 | ASSLDRARSKETQY
- | TRBV11-3 | ASSSQGADTEAF
- | TRBV7-3 | ASSPSSGKGTQY
- | TRBV7-9 | ASSFYGGRSPDTQY
- | TRBV7-2 | ASSSTGSQPQH
- | TRBV28 | ASSPPAWNEQF
- | TRBV2 | ASSERQGQNSPLH
- | TRBV10-3 | AISGGQEQY
- | TRBV28 | ASSPGPFSNEQF
- | TRBV11-2 | ASSLAGDQTRKTQY
- | TRBV5-1 | ASSLVDSNYGYT
once | TRBV5-6 | ASSLAGLYEQY
- | TRBV6-5 | ASRSGTGGLNEQF
- | TRBV2 | ASRTSGNTEAF
- | TRBV10-3 | ATGGGAKDTQY
- | TRBV10-3 | ATSGDYEQY
- | TRBV5-4 | ASSFKAGGSYNEQF
- | TRBV7-9 | ASSWTGSGYT
- | TRBV18 | ASSLSAQSQETQY
- | TRBV5-4 | ASSRFQGGDTEAF
- | TRBV11-3 | ASSSLSGVSSYNEQF
once | TRBV7-2 | ASSLERGHYGYT
- | TRBV6-5 | ASRPPYSYEQY
- | TRBV11-2 | ASSLAPAADTQY